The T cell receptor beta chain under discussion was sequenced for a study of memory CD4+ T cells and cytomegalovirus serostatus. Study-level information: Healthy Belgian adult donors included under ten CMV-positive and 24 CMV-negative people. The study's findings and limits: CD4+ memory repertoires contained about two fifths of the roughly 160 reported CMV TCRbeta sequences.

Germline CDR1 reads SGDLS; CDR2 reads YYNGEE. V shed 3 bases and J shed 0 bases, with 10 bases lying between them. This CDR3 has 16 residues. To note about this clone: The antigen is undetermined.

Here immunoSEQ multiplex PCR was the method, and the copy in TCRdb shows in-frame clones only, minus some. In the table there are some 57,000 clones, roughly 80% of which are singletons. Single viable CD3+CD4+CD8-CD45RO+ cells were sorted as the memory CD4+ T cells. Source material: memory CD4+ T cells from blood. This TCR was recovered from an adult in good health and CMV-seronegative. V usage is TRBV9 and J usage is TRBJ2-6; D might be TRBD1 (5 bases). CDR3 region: CASSDRQSSGANVLTF. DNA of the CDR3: TGTGCCAGCAGCGATCGACAGAGCTCTGGGGCCAACGTCCTGACTTTC.